These 21 T cell receptor beta chains were sequenced from one sample in a study of T cells in localized non-small cell lung cancer. Data came from immunoSEQ multiplex PCR; TCRdb stores just in-frame clones and leaves some out. The sample holds approximately 43,000 clones; approximately 90% are singletons and the top ten take roughly 7.7%. Sequencing was performed on peripheral blood, taken before any cancer treatment. Source of these receptors: a woman between 18 and 55 years old with stage III lung adenocarcinoma.

DNA of the CDR3: TGTGCCAGCAGCCCAGCTGGTAGCGGGAGGGTATACGAGCAGTACTTC. Translating it yields CASSPAGSGRVYEQYF. The V gene is TRBV7-2, the J gene TRBJ2-7; 11 bases align to TRBD2. This CDR3 is 16 amino acids long. CDR1 and CDR2 from the germline V gene are SGHTA and FQGNSA. V gave up 5 bases and J gave up 4 bases; unmatched junction bases: 10.

The chain has TRBV2 and TRBJ1-3, with D perhaps TRBD1 (6 bases). CDR1 and CDR2 from the germline V gene are SNHLY and FYNNEI. V lost 7 bases and J 1 base, leaving 11 bases between the germline ends. The CDR3 sequence is 14 residues long. The CDR3 DNA sequence: TGTGCCAGCATTGCCAGGGGTTCTGGAAACACCATATATTTT. Residues: CASIARGSGNTIYF.

The chain has TRBV2 and TRBJ2-7; 8 nucleotides agree with TRBD1. With V trimmed by 8 bases and J by 5 bases, 26 bases remained unmatched. The CDR3 sequence is 19 residues long. CDR1 is SNHLY, CDR2 FYNNEI, per germline. CDR3 residues: CASGMGDRIEEYYDHEQYF. The CDR3 DNA sequence: TGTGCCAGCGGCATGGGGGACAGGATAGAGGAGTACTACGACCACGAGCAGTACTTC. Using reference TRBV2 and TRBJ2-7 for the parts outside the CDR3, the full variable domain is EPEVTQTPSHQVTQMGQEVILRCVPISNHLYFYWYRQILGQKVEFLVSFYNNEISEKSEIFDDQFSVERPDGSNFTLKIRSTKLEDSAMYFCASGMGDRIEEYYDHEQYFGPGTRLTVT.

V gene TRBV5-1 combines with J gene TRBJ1-1; a weak D match, TRBD1 (5 bases). V lost 5 bases to trimming and J lost 3 bases, with 14 bases between them. CDR1 SGHRS and CDR2 YFSETQ come from the germline V gene. The CDR3 is 14 amino acids. The chain's CDR3 is CASSAFGADTEAFF. CDR3 coding DNA: TGCGCCAGCAGTGCTTTCGGGGCTGACACTGAAGCTTTCTTT.

The genes are TRBV15 and TRBJ2-1; the D call may be TRBD1 or TRBD2 (5 bases each). There are 16 residues in the CDR3. Germline CDR1 and CDR2: LNHNV and YYDKDF (reference sequence). Trimming shortened V by 5 bases and J by 0 bases, and 14 bases separated the two germline ends. The CDR3 spells CATSRAGTDSYNEQFF. CDR3 nucleotides: TGTGCCACCAGCCGAGCCGGGACCGACTCCTACAATGAGCAGTTCTTC.

The chain couples TRBV7-8 to TRBJ1-2; a possible D gene is TRBD1 (5 bases). Germline CDR1 and CDR2: SGHVS and FQNEAQ. CDR3 length equals 15 residues. Trimming removed 3 bases from V and 6 bases from J, with 17 bases in between. The CDR3 sequence: CASSLAGRRVDGYTF. CDR3 in DNA: TGTGCCAGCAGCTTGGCGGGGCGCAGAGTGGATGGCTACACCTTC.

The chain combines TRBV5-1 with TRBJ2-7; D unresolved. The CDR3 loop spans 15 amino acids. Germline V CDR1 and CDR2: SGHRS, YFSETQ. V lost 4 bases, J lost 2 bases, and 16 bases lay in between. The CDR3 DNA reads as TGCGCCAGCAGCCTGGGTTTGGTAGTGACCTACGAGCAGTACTTC. It encodes CASSLGLVVTYEQYF.

This chain links TRBV9 with TRBJ2-7, with 7 bases matching TRBD1. V was pared by 0 bases and J by 2 bases, with 11 bases of the junction left unmatched. This CDR3 has 17 residues. Per the germline V gene, CDR1 is SGDLS and CDR2 is YYNGEE. The CDR3 region is CASSVGDRVNPPYEQYF. The CDR3 DNA follows: TGTGCCAGCAGCGTAGGAGACAGGGTGAACCCCCCCTACGAGCAGTACTTC.

V gene TRBV9 combines with J gene TRBJ2-5, with D possibly matching TRBD1 (6 bases). Trimming removed 0 bases at V and 3 bases at J, with 15 bases between. CDR3 size: 16 residues. Germline V gives CDR1 SGDLS, CDR2 YYNGEE. The CDR3 DNA reads TGTGCCAGCAGCGTAGGATGGGGAAGGGGGAAAGAGACCCAGTACTTC. Protein sequence: CASSVGWGRGKETQYF.

The chain's CDR3 is CASSLLTGLSNQPQHF. Written as DNA, the CDR3 is TGTGCCAGCAGCTTGTTAACCGGGCTCAGCAATCAGCCCCAGCATTTT. This chain joins TRBV5-6 and TRBJ1-5; D gene ambiguous. This CDR3 spans 16 amino acids. The V gene's germline CDR1 is SGHDT and CDR2 YYEEEE. V lost 1 base, J lost 1 base, and 12 bases lay in between.

This rearrangement joins TRBV2 to TRBJ2-2; D perhaps matches TRBD1 (6 bases). This CDR3 comprises 15 residues. Germline lookup yields CDR1 SNHLY and CDR2 FYNNEI. Trimming took off 8 bases at V and 4 bases at J, with 17 bases between the two ends. CDR3 amino acids: CASRAGAQATGELFF. The DNA of the CDR3 is TGTGCCAGCCGGGCAGGGGCGCAGGCCACCGGGGAGCTGTTTTTT.

This chain uses TRBV29-1 with TRBJ2-3; 8 bases match TRBD2. Germline V CDR1 and CDR2: SQVTM, ANQGSEA. Trimming removed 2 bases from V and 2 bases from J; junction bases left unmatched: 15. This CDR3 spans 18 amino acids. CDR3 sequence: CSVEFPPGLAGITDTQYF. The CDR3 DNA is TGCAGCGTTGAATTTCCGCCGGGGTTAGCGGGAATCACAGATACGCAGTATTTT.

This clone was counted once. V is TRBV5-6 and J is TRBJ1-1; 7 bases are shared with TRBD1. V shed 4 bases and J 1 base; nucleotides not matched to a gene: 4. The CDR3 length is 14 residues. CDR1 SGHDT and CDR2 YYEEEE come from the germline V gene. The CDR3 sequence: CASSPTGPNTEAFF. In DNA form, the CDR3 reads TGTGCCAGCAGCCCGACAGGGCCGAACACTGAAGCTTTCTTT. The complete variable domain, with remaining parts taken from reference TRBV5-6 and TRBJ1-1, reads DAGVTQSPTHLIKTRGQQVTLRCSPKSGHDTVSWYQQALGQGPQFIFQYYEEEERQRGNFPDRFSGHQFPNYSSELNVNALLLGDSALYLCASSPTGPNTEAFFGQGTRLTVV.

This clone showed up just once. The chain has TRBV7-8 and TRBJ2-5, with a tentative D call TRBD2 (5 bases). The CDR3 sequence is 13 residues long. Germline V CDR1 and CDR2: SGHVS, FQNEAQ. The V end was cut by 1 base, the J end by 7 bases, with 10 bases between. CDR3 amino acids: CASSLGEIGTQYF. The CDR3 nucleotides read TGTGCCAGCAGCTTAGGGGAGATTGGGACCCAGTACTTC.

This chain links TRBV11-2 with TRBJ2-7; D call uncertain. Germline V lookup: CDR1 SGHAT, CDR2 FQNNGV. V was cut by 1 base and J by 2 bases, with 9 bases left in between. CDR3 length: 14 amino acids. CDR3 loop: CASSLGHRAYEQYF. CDR3 coding DNA: TGTGCCAGCAGCTTAGGGCACCGAGCCTACGAGCAGTACTTC.

The gene calls are TRBV29-1 and TRBJ2-1; D remains unclear. Germline V gene sequence: CDR1 SQVTM, CDR2 ANQGSEA. The germline V and J ends were trimmed by 6 bases and 8 bases, with 11 bases remaining between them. This CDR3 is built from 11 residues. CDR3 bases: TGCAGCGTCGCCGTCGAGTATGAGCAGTTCTTC. This translates into CSVAVEYEQFF.

This chain uses TRBV9 with TRBJ2-4, with D perhaps TRBD1 or TRBD2 (5 bases each). This CDR3 is built from 16 residues. Germline V gene sequence: CDR1 SGDLS, CDR2 YYNGEE. V lost 0 bases and J 2 bases, leaving 12 bases between the germline ends. The CDR3 bases are TGTGCCAGCAGCGTAGGAACCCGGGACCCCAAAAACATTCAGTACTTC. This codes for CASSVGTRDPKNIQYF. The full variable domain, in which reference TRBV9 and TRBJ2-4 provide the parts outside the CDR3, is DSGVTQTPKHLITATGQRVTLRCSPRSGDLSVYWYQQSLDQGLQFLIQYYNGEERAKGNILERFSAQQFPDLHSELNLSSLELGDSALYFCASSVGTRDPKNIQYFGAGTRLSVL.

The chain has TRBV14 and TRBJ1-2; TRBD1 might be the D (6 bases). The CDR3 is made up of 13 amino acids. The V and J ends lost 1 base and 6 bases respectively, with 9 bases between them. Germline lookup yields CDR1 SGHDN and CDR2 FVKESK. CDR3 sequence: CASSQAGVHGYTF. The CDR3 coding sequence is TGTGCCAGCAGCCAAGCAGGGGTGCATGGCTACACCTTC. Supplemented by reference TRBV14 and TRBJ1-2, the full variable domain reads EAGVTQFPSHSVIEKGQTVTLRCDPISGHDNLYWYRRVMGKEIKFLLHFVKESKQDESGMPNNRFLAERTGGTYSTLKVQPAELEDSGVYFCASSQAGVHGYTFGSGTRLTVV.

In its sample, this clone was seen a few times. The V gene is TRBV6-5, the J gene TRBJ1-6; 7 bases agree with TRBD1. Germline CDR1 reads MNHEY; CDR2 reads SVGAGI. The V and J ends lost 5 bases and 7 bases, in that order; junction bases with no gene match: 5. The CDR3 is made up of 14 amino acids. The CDR3 here is CASSPGGVNSPLHF. CDR3 coding DNA: TGTGCCAGCAGTCCAGGGGGAGTCAATTCACCCCTCCACTTT.

This chain uses TRBV12-5 with TRBJ2-7; 9 positions agree with TRBD2. J lost 6 bases, V lost 2 bases, and 14 bases had no gene match. The CDR3 spans 17 residues. Germline lookup yields CDR1 LGHNT and CDR2 FRNRAP. CDR3 nucleotides: TGTGCTAGTGGTTTGAGTGAAGCGGGGGGAAGGGGTCTCGAGCAGTACTTC. It translates to CASGLSEAGGRGLEQYF. The full variable domain, in which reference TRBV12-5 and TRBJ2-7 provide the parts outside the CDR3, is DARVTQTPRHKVTEMGQEVTMRCQPILGHNTVFWYRQTMMQGLELLAYFRNRAPLDDSGMPKDRFSAEMPDATLATLKIQPSEPRDSAVYFCASGLSEAGGRGLEQYFGPGTRLTVT.

This clone has only one observation. The genes are TRBV5-1 and TRBJ1-4, with TRBD1 identical over 8 bases. The CDR3 covers 15 residues. V lost 0 bases and J lost 5; bases outside the gene matches: 3. The germline V gene encodes CDR1 SGHRS and CDR2 YFSETQ. The CDR3 DNA reads TGCGCCAGCAGCTTGGAAGGACAGGGAAATGAAAAACTGTTTTTT. Its translation: CASSLEGQGNEKLFF.